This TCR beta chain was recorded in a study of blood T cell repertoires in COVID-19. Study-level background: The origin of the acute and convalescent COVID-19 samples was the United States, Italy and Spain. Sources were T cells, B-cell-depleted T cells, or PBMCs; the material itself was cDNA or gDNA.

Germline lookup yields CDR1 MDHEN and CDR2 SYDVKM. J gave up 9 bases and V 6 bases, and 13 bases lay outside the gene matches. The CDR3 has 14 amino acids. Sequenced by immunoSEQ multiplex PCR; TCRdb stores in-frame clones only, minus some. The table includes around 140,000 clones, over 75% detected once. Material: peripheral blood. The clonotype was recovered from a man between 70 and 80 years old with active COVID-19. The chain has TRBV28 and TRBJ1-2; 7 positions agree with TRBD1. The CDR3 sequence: CASSRYAGQASYTF. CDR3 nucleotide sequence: TGTGCCAGCAGCCGTTACGCCGGACAGGCAAGCTACACCTTC.